A selection of T cell receptor beta chains follows, all from one sample in a study of siplizumab effects on memory and regulatory T cells. Profiling relied on immunoSEQ multiplex PCR, and the TCRdb table lists in-frame clones only, not all of them. The sample has tens of thousands of clones, roughly 90% seen once; the top ten hold roughly 0.25%. What was sequenced was naive CD4+ T cells sorted from blood. The receptors here all came from a human donor in good health. Both conserved end residues are part of each CDR3. The order of the fields is CDR3 DNA, CDR3 protein, clone size, V gene, J gene, D gene. A D gene is named only where the DNA matches it firmly. Rows give clone size only sometimes, using once, few, many, or a class for an expanded clone.

DNA: TGTGCCAGCTCAGGGCAGAAAAACATTCAGTACTTC; CDR3: CASSGQKNIQYF; size: NA; V: TRBV18; J: TRBJ2-4; D: NA
DNA: TGTGCCAGCAGTTGGGGCGGAACGGGAGAAGAGACCCAGTACTTC; CDR3: CASSWGGTGEETQYF; size: NA; V: TRBV6-5; J: TRBJ2-5; D: NA
DNA: TGTGCCAGCAGCCCTCGGACTAGCGGGCGTCACAATGAGCAGTTCTTC; CDR3: CASSPRTSGRHNEQFF; size: NA; V: TRBV9; J: TRBJ2-1; D: TRBD2
DNA: TGTGCCAGCAGCTTAGTAAGGGGGACAGGGCACTCCTACGAGCAGTACTTC; CDR3: CASSLVRGTGHSYEQYF; size: NA; V: TRBV11-2; J: TRBJ2-7; D: TRBD1
DNA: TGCGCCAGCAGAGGGGGGGAACTCATGAACACTGAAGCTTTCTTT; CDR3: CASRGGELMNTEAFF; size: NA; V: TRBV10-2; J: TRBJ1-1; D: NA
DNA: TGTGCCAGCAGCCAAGACCCGGAAGAGACCCAGTACTTC; CDR3: CASSQDPEETQYF; size: NA; V: TRBV4-2; J: TRBJ2-5; D: NA
DNA: TGTGCCAGCAGCTTAGTCCTTCCCAGGGGGCGGGATGGCTACACCTTC; CDR3: CASSLVLPRGRDGYTF; size: NA; V: TRBV7-8; J: TRBJ1-2; D: TRBD1
DNA: TGTGCCAGCAGTGTCAGCTTGTCTCTGGATGAAAAACTGTTTTTT; CDR3: CASSVSLSLDEKLFF; size: NA; V: TRBV9; J: TRBJ1-4; D: NA
DNA: TGTGCCTGGGCCCCCTCAGGGGATTATGGCTACACCTTC; CDR3: CAWAPSGDYGYTF; size: once; V: TRBV30; J: TRBJ1-2; D: NA
DNA: TGTGCCAGCAGCCACCTCGGAAACACTGAAGCTTTCTTT; CDR3: CASSHLGNTEAFF; size: NA; V: TRBV6-6; J: TRBJ1-1; D: NA
DNA: TGTGCCAGCAGTGAACGACTAGCCAAAAACATTCAGTACTTC; CDR3: CASSERLAKNIQYF; size: NA; V: TRBV2; J: TRBJ2-4; D: NA
DNA: TGTGCCAGCAGCGTGGGAGCGGGGTACTCCTACGAGCAGTACTTC; CDR3: CASSVGAGYSYEQYF; size: few; V: TRBV9; J: TRBJ2-7; D: TRBD2
DNA: TGTGCCAGCAGCTACGACAGGCTGAACACTGAAGCTTTCTTT; CDR3: CASSYDRLNTEAFF; size: NA; V: TRBV5-5; J: TRBJ1-1; D: NA
DNA: TGTGCCAGCAGTACTCGGTCCGAGCAGTACTTC; CDR3: CASSTRSEQYF; size: NA; V: TRBV2; J: TRBJ2-7; D: NA
DNA: TGTGCCAGCAGTGGCCAGGATACCTGGGGGGCTTTCTTT; CDR3: CASSGQDTWGAFF; size: NA; V: TRBV2; J: TRBJ1-1; D: NA
DNA: TGCGCCAGCAGCTCCTCTCCCGGTGTAAGTGAGCAGTACTTC; CDR3: CASSSSPGVSEQYF; size: NA; V: TRBV5-1; J: TRBJ2-7; D: NA
DNA: TGTGCCAGTAACAAACAGGGTTTGAACTATGGCTACACCTTC; CDR3: CASNKQGLNYGYTF; size: NA; V: TRBV19; J: TRBJ1-2; D: NA
DNA: TGTGCCAGCTCGCCCCAGTTACAGGGGCAGGGCACTGAAGCTTTCTTT; CDR3: CASSPQLQGQGTEAFF; size: NA; V: TRBV18; J: TRBJ1-1; D: TRBD1
DNA: TGTGCCAGTTATATGGCAGACTATGGCTACACCTTC; CDR3: CASYMADYGYTF; size: NA; V: TRBV6-5; J: TRBJ1-2; D: NA
DNA: TGTGCCAGCAGCTTAGAACAGGGGGACTACGAGCAGTACTTC; CDR3: CASSLEQGDYEQYF; size: few; V: TRBV7-9; J: TRBJ2-7; D: TRBD1
DNA: TGTGCCAGCAGTGGTTTCCGGGACACCTCCTACGAGCAGTACTTC; CDR3: CASSGFRDTSYEQYF; size: NA; V: TRBV27; J: TRBJ2-7; D: NA
DNA: TGTGCCACGACAATACAGGGGAACACTGAAGCTTTCTTT; CDR3: CATTIQGNTEAFF; size: once; V: TRBV2; J: TRBJ1-1; D: NA
DNA: TGCGCCAGCAGCTTGCAGGTCATGAACACTGAAGCTTTCTTT; CDR3: CASSLQVMNTEAFF; size: NA; V: TRBV5-1; J: TRBJ1-1; D: NA
DNA: TGTGCCAGCAGAGGGACAGGGGATCGCTCCTACAATGAGCAGTTCTTC; CDR3: CASRGTGDRSYNEQFF; size: NA; V: TRBV7-8; J: TRBJ2-1; D: TRBD1
DNA: TGTGCCAGCAGCAGGGACTCACCCCTCCACTTT; CDR3: CASSRDSPLHF; size: few; V: TRBV2; J: TRBJ1-6; D: NA
DNA: TGTGCCAGCAGTTACCTAGGGACAGGCTACGAGCAGTACTTC; CDR3: CASSYLGTGYEQYF; size: NA; V: TRBV6-5; J: TRBJ2-7; D: TRBD1
DNA: TGTGCCAGCAGTGGAGGGACCTACGGGATCACTGAAGCTTTCTTT; CDR3: CASSGGTYGITEAFF; size: NA; V: TRBV27; J: TRBJ1-1; D: NA
DNA: TGCGCCAGCAGTCTCGAGGGTCGCCCCGAGCAGTACTTC; CDR3: CASSLEGRPEQYF; size: NA; V: TRBV10-2; J: TRBJ2-7; D: NA
DNA: TGTGCAAGTCGCTTATACTCCGGCGAGCAGTACTTC; CDR3: CASRLYSGEQYF; size: NA; V: TRBV12-2; J: TRBJ2-7; D: NA
DNA: TGTGCCAGCAGTGAAGGAACAGTGCCCCGGGTCCCTGAAGCTTTCTTT; CDR3: CASSEGTVPRVPEAFF; size: NA; V: TRBV6-1; J: TRBJ1-1; D: NA
DNA: TGTGCCAGCAAAAGAACTAGCGGGACTGACAATGAGCAGTTCTTC; CDR3: CASKRTSGTDNEQFF; size: NA; V: TRBV9; J: TRBJ2-1; D: TRBD2
DNA: TGTGCCAGCAGCACGGGACTAGCGGGAGGGACTGAGCAGTTCTTC; CDR3: CASSTGLAGGTEQFF; size: NA; V: TRBV7-2; J: TRBJ2-1; D: TRBD2
DNA: TGTGCCAGCAGTGAAGCGAGGGGGCAGAGGGAAAAACTGTTTTTT; CDR3: CASSEARGQREKLFF; size: NA; V: TRBV2; J: TRBJ1-4; D: TRBD1
DNA: TGTGCCATCAGTCGAGGACAGGGGGACTACGAGCAGTACTTC; CDR3: CAISRGQGDYEQYF; size: NA; V: TRBV10-3; J: TRBJ2-7; D: TRBD1
DNA: TGTGCCAGCAGTAAACAGGGCTCCGTCTCCTACGAGCAGTACTTC; CDR3: CASSKQGSVSYEQYF; size: NA; V: TRBV6-5; J: TRBJ2-7; D: NA
DNA: TGTGCCAGCAGCACCCTGACAGGCCCAGGGGAGCTGTTTTTT; CDR3: CASSTLTGPGELFF; size: NA; V: TRBV9; J: TRBJ2-2; D: NA
DNA: TGTGCCAGCAATAGACTGGCGGGCTATGGCTACACCTTC; CDR3: CASNRLAGYGYTF; size: NA; V: TRBV2; J: TRBJ1-2; D: NA
DNA: TGTGCCAGCAGCTTCGGACAGTCTCCCTATGGCTACACCTTC; CDR3: CASSFGQSPYGYTF; size: NA; V: TRBV11-2; J: TRBJ1-2; D: NA
DNA: TGTGCCAGCAGCTTAGACAGCTCCCGGCCTGAAGCTTTCTTT; CDR3: CASSLDSSRPEAFF; size: once; V: TRBV11-3; J: TRBJ1-1; D: NA
DNA: TGTGCCTGGAGTGTACGTGCCTGGACAGGGGATGCGGGTGAAGCTTTCTTT; CDR3: CAWSVRAWTGDAGEAFF; size: NA; V: TRBV30; J: TRBJ1-1; D: TRBD1
DNA: TGTGCCAGCAGCTTATCCAGCGGGACGAGCACAGATACGCAGTATTTT; CDR3: CASSLSSGTSTDTQYF; size: once; V: TRBV7-2; J: TRBJ2-3; D: TRBD2
DNA: TGTGCCAGCTCGAGGGACAGGGGATCTAACTATGGCTACACCTTC; CDR3: CASSRDRGSNYGYTF; size: NA; V: TRBV18; J: TRBJ1-2; D: TRBD1
DNA: TGTGCCATCACAGTACAGGGACCTAACTATGGCTACACCTTC; CDR3: CAITVQGPNYGYTF; size: NA; V: TRBV10-3; J: TRBJ1-2; D: NA
DNA: TGTGCCAGCAGCTTTGAGGGTTTGGTAGAGACCCAGTACTTC; CDR3: CASSFEGLVETQYF; size: NA; V: TRBV11-2; J: TRBJ2-5; D: NA
DNA: TGTGCCAGCAGTTGGGGACAAGACTACAATGAGCAGTTCTTC; CDR3: CASSWGQDYNEQFF; size: once; V: TRBV2; J: TRBJ2-1; D: NA